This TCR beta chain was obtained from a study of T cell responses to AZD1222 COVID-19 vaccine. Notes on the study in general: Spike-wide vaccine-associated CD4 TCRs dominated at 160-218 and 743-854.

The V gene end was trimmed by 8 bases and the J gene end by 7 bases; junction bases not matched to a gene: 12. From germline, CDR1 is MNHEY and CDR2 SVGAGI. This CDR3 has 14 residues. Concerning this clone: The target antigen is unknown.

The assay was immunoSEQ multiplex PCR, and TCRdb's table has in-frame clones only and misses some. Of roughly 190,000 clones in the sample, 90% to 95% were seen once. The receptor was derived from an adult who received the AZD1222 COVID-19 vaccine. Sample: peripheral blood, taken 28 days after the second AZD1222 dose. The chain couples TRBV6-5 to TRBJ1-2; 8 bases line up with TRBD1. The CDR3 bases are TGTGCCAGCGCCCGAGGCAGGGGGCCGAGTGGCTACACCTTC. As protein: CASARGRGPSGYTF.